A selection of T cell receptor beta chains follows, all from one sample in a study of control samples from healthy donors and cancer patients. The table came from immunoSEQ multiplex PCR; TCRdb's copy has only in-frame clones and leaves some out. Recorded for this sample: roughly 200,000 clones. What was sequenced was blood. All receptors derive from a woman aged 25 to 39 in good health. CDR3s include the opening cysteine and the closing phenylalanine or tryptophan. Fields, in order: V gene, J gene, D gene, CDR3 protein, CDR3 DNA. The D gene is left open where the match is weak.

TRBV12-3/TRBV12-4,TRBJ2-7,.,CASSFGRGDEQYF,TGTGCCAGCAGTTTTGGCAGGGGGGACGAGCAGTACTTC
TRBV6-5,TRBJ2-7,.,CASRLRESYEQYF,TGTGCCAGCAGATTAAGGGAGTCCTACGAGCAGTACTTC
TRBV30,TRBJ1-4,.,CAWSLGEKLFF,TGTGCCTGGAGTCTTGGGGAAAAACTGTTTTTT
TRBV7-9,TRBJ2-1,.,CASSFPHNEQFF,TGTGCCAGCAGCTTCCCTCACAATGAGCAGTTCTTC
TRBV28,TRBJ2-4,TRBD2,CASSRAGVAKNIQYF,TGTGCCAGCAGTCGGGCGGGGGTAGCCAAAAACATTCAGTACTTC
TRBV5-6,TRBJ1-5,.,CASSWGTQPQHF,TGTGCCAGCAGCTGGGGGACCCAGCCCCAGCATTTT
TRBV4-1,TRBJ1-2,.,CASSQERGIGHTF,TGCGCCAGCAGCCAAGAGCGAGGGATTGGCCACACCTTC
TRBV6-5,TRBJ1-1,.,CASSRTGLGEAFF,TGTGCCAGCAGTAGAACAGGGTTAGGGGAAGCTTTCTTT
TRBV7-9,TRBJ1-1,.,CASSPPRTFNTEAFF,TGTGCCAGCAGCCCTCCCCGGACATTTAACACTGAAGCTTTCTTT
TRBV6-2/TRBV6-3,TRBJ2-1,.,CASSPAQSSYNEQFF,TGTGCCAGCAGTCCCGCACAGAGCTCCTACAATGAGCAGTTCTTC
TRBV5-5,TRBJ2-5,.,CASSLESRDWETQYF,TGTGCCAGCAGCTTGGAGTCCCGAGATTGGGAGACCCAGTACTTC
TRBV28,TRBJ2-3,.,CASSRGPSQDTQYF,TGTGCCAGCAGTAGGGGACCTAGTCAGGATACGCAGTATTTT
TRBV4-1,TRBJ1-1,.,CASSQEEGSVEAFF,TGCGCCAGCAGCCAAGAAGAAGGCAGCGTTGAAGCTTTCTTT
TRBV9,TRBJ2-2,.,CASSVLRQASNPGELFF,TGTGCCAGCAGCGTACTTCGGCAGGCGTCTAACCCCGGGGAGCTGTTTTTT
TRBV6-6,TRBJ1-2,TRBD1,CASSPHTGTGNGYTF,TGTGCCAGCAGCCCCCATACCGGGACAGGGAATGGCTACACCTTC
TRBV25-1,TRBJ2-7,.,CASSDGQPLNYEQYF,TGTGCCAGCAGTGACGGGCAGCCCCTGAACTACGAGCAGTACTTC
TRBV15,TRBJ1-5,.,CATSRDQVGTNQPQHF,TGTGCCACCAGCAGAGATCAAGTTGGGACAAATCAGCCCCAGCATTTT
TRBV4-3,TRBJ2-5,.,CASSQDLGGGKTQYF,TGCGCCAGCAGCCAAGATCTGGGGGGCGGGAAGACCCAGTACTTC
TRBV10-2,TRBJ1-5,.,CASSESSRNGPQHF,TGCGCCAGCAGTGAGTCGAGTCGCAACGGGCCCCAGCATTTT
TRBV3-1/TRBV3-2,TRBJ2-2,.,CASSQDGDVLTGELFF,TGTGCCAGCAGCCAAGACGGGGATGTACTCACCGGGGAGCTGTTTTTT
TRBV7-2,TRBJ1-1,.,CASSSTRTITEAFF,TGTGCCAGCAGCTCCACCAGGACAATCACTGAAGCTTTCTTT
TRBV18,TRBJ2-7,.,CASSPPSRDPYEQYF,TGTGCCAGCTCACCACCGTCCAGGGACCCCTACGAGCAGTACTTC
TRBV28,TRBJ1-2,TRBD1,CASSLLGAGGLGYTF,TGTGCCAGCAGTTTATTGGGCGCAGGGGGTTTAGGCTACACCTTC
TRBV28,TRBJ2-1,.,CASSLSGLSQFF,TGTGCCAGCAGTTTATCCGGTCTGTCGCAGTTCTTC
TRBV7-9,TRBJ2-1,.,CASSQISISVTYNEQFF,TGTGCCAGCAGCCAAATTAGCATATCGGTTACCTACAATGAGCAGTTCTTC
TRBV4-1,TRBJ1-1,.,CASSQDWGGLTEAFF,TGCGCCAGCAGCCAAGACTGGGGGGGGCTCACTGAAGCTTTCTTT
TRBV4-3,TRBJ1-6,.,CASSQDSQSNSPLHF,TGCGCCAGCAGCCAAGATAGTCAGAGTAATTCACCCCTCCACTTT
TRBV6-6,TRBJ1-3,TRBD1,CASSYGQGIDTIYF,TGTGCCAGCAGTTACGGACAGGGAATTGACACCATATATTTT
TRBV29-1,TRBJ1-5,TRBD1,CSVEEAGGGQPQHF,TGCAGCGTTGAAGAGGCAGGGGGCGGCCAGCCCCAGCATTTT
TRBV7-7,TRBJ2-1,TRBD2,CASSFGTSGGNEQFF,TGTGCTAGCAGCTTTGGGACTAGCGGGGGTAATGAGCAGTTCTTC
TRBV7-2,TRBJ2-1,TRBD2,CASSLGLAGAYNEQFF,TGTGCCAGCAGCTTGGGACTAGCGGGGGCGTACAATGAGCAGTTCTTC
TRBV11-2,TRBJ2-5,TRBD2,CASSLEGRLAGLQETQYF,TGTGCCAGCAGCTTAGAGGGGCGACTAGCGGGGCTACAAGAGACCCAGTACTTC
TRBV3-1/TRBV3-2,TRBJ1-2,.,CASSQDIRGGVGYTF,TGTGCCAGCAGCCAAGATATAAGGGGCGGAGTTGGCTACACCTTC
TRBV10-3,TRBJ1-1,.,CAISETGLGTEAFF,TGTGCCATCAGTGAGACAGGCCTTGGGACTGAAGCTTTCTTT
TRBV27,TRBJ1-4,TRBD1,CASSFRQGEYEKLFF,TGTGCCAGCAGTTTCCGACAGGGGGAATACGAAAAACTGTTTTTT
TRBV4-2,TRBJ1-2,TRBD1,CASSLPGQNYGYTF,TGTGCCAGCAGCCTACCGGGACAGAACTATGGCTACACCTTC
TRBV5-1,TRBJ2-3,TRBD1,CASSLAAGGRDTQYF,TGCGCCAGCAGCTTGGCGGCAGGGGGCAGAGATACGCAGTATTTT
TRBV10-3,TRBJ2-2,TRBD2,CATQGPSGNTGELFF,TGTGCCACCCAAGGTCCTAGCGGGAACACCGGGGAGCTGTTTTTT
TRBV7-2,TRBJ1-4,.,CASSYLQGGREKLFF,TGTGCCAGCAGCTATCTACAGGGCGGTCGGGAAAAACTGTTTTTT
TRBV19,TRBJ1-6,TRBD1,CASTDREGSPLHF,TGTGCCAGTACGGACAGGGAGGGTTCACCCCTCCACTTT
TRBV5-1,TRBJ2-3,.,CASSPLPTDTQYF,TGCGCCAGCTCCCCCCTACCCACAGATACGCAGTATTTT
TRBV5-6,TRBJ1-5,.,CASSFQVNSNQPQHF,TGTGCCAGCAGCTTTCAAGTAAATAGCAATCAGCCCCAGCATTTT
TRBV9,TRBJ2-2,.,CASSGLDSRDTGELFF,TGTGCCAGCAGCGGATTGGACTCGAGGGACACCGGGGAGCTGTTTTTT
TRBV9,TRBJ2-7,.,CAIRWTYEQYF,TGTGCCATTCGGTGGACCTACGAGCAGTACTTC
TRBV12-3/TRBV12-4,TRBJ2-7,TRBD1,CASSFGDSYEQYF,TGTGCCAGCAGTTTCGGGGACAGCTACGAGCAGTACTTC
TRBV27,TRBJ2-7,.,CARSLTGSPHEQYF,TGTGCCAGGTCCCTCACAGGGTCCCCCCACGAGCAGTACTTC
TRBV7-2,TRBJ2-1,.,CASSPPDSLREQFF,TGTGCCAGCAGCCCACCGGACTCTTTACGGGAGCAGTTCTTC
TRBV2,TRBJ2-7,TRBD1,CARQGDRYYEQYF,TGTGCCAGGCAAGGGGACAGATACTACGAGCAGTACTTC
TRBV12-3/TRBV12-4,TRBJ1-1,.,CASRKGLRAFF,TGTGCCAGCAGAAAGGGGCTCCGGGCTTTCTTT
TRBV10-3,TRBJ2-1,.,CAISGEGGLLNEQFF,TGTGCCATCAGTGGCGAGGGGGGGCTCTTGAATGAGCAGTTCTTC
TRBV14,TRBJ1-2,.,CASSQVIGSNYGYTF,TGTGCCAGCAGCCAAGTTATCGGGAGTAACTATGGCTACACCTTC
TRBV11-2,TRBJ1-2,.,CASSSLRVGRDYNYGYTF,TGTGCCAGCAGCTCCCTACGGGTAGGCAGGGACTACAACTATGGCTACACCTTC
TRBV3-1/TRBV3-2,TRBJ1-1,.,CASSQVGNTEAFF,TGTGCCAGCAGCCAAGTGGGTAACACTGAAGCTTTCTTT
TRBV5-8,TRBJ2-2,.,CASSPRRTGELFF,TGTGCCAGCAGCCCGAGACGTACCGGGGAGCTGTTTTTT
TRBV7-2,TRBJ1-1,TRBD1,CASSLARGPNTEAFF,TGTGCCAGCAGCTTAGCCAGGGGGCCAAACACTGAAGCTTTCTTT
TRBV19,TRBJ2-4,.,CASSIGGLQPAKNIQYF,TGTGCCAGTAGTATAGGGGGACTCCAACCAGCCAAAAACATTCAGTACTTC
TRBV9,TRBJ1-4,TRBD1,CASSSPDRAGSEKLFF,TGTGCCAGCAGCTCTCCAGACAGGGCTGGATCTGAAAAACTGTTTTTT
TRBV2,TRBJ2-1,.,CASARLSSYNEQFF,TGTGCCAGCGCCCGGTTGAGCTCCTACAATGAGCAGTTCTTC
TRBV2,TRBJ1-1,.,CASRRGGAEAFF,TGTGCCAGCAGGAGGGGGGGGGCTGAAGCTTTCTTT